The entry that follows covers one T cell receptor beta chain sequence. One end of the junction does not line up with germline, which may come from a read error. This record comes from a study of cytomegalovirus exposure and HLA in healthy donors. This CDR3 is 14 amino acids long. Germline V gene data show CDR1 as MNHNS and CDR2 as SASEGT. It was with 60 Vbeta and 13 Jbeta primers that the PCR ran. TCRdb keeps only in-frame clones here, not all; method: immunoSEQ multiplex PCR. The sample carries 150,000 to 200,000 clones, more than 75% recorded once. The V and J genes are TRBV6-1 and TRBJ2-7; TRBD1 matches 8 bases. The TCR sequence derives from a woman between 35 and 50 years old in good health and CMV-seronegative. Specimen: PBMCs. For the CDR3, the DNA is TGTGCCATCAGTGAAGGGACAGGTCCCTACGAGCAGTACTTC. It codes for CAISEGTGPYEQYF.